The 21 T cell receptor beta chains below come from one sample, sequenced in a study of shared clonotypes between healthy human individuals. TCRdb's copy holds only in-frame clones and misses some; the assay was immunoSEQ multiplex PCR. The table lists about 500,000 clones, over 60% of them singletons, with around 12% in the top ten. Sequencing input: PBMCs. These receptors were collected from a woman aged 40 to 50 in good health. Some clones in this sample may be carry-over from other donors' samples.

V usage is TRBV7-3 and J usage is TRBJ2-2; unclear D gene. This CDR3 spans 12 amino acids. V dropped 5 bases and J dropped 2 bases, with 3 bases sitting between them. Germline V lookup: CDR1 SGHTA, CDR2 FQGTGA. The CDR3 region has the DNA TGTGCCAGCAGCATCAACACCGGGGAGCTGTTTTTT. Translating it yields CASSINTGELFF.

V usage is TRBV5-1 and J usage is TRBJ1-1; TRBD1 matches 9 bases. CDR1 is SGHRS, CDR2 YFSETQ, per germline. Germline trimming cut 0 bases from V and 4 bases from J; bases unmatched to any gene: 4. CDR3 length: 15 residues. CDR3 loop: CASSLDRGLGTEAFF. The CDR3 nucleotides are TGCGCCAGCAGCTTGGACAGGGGGCTTGGCACTGAAGCTTTCTTT.

The rearrangement joins TRBV5-1 to TRBJ1-1; 7 bases are shared with TRBD1. The V gene's germline CDR1 is SGHRS and CDR2 YFSETQ. Losses at the gene ends were 4 bases for V and 2 bases for J; bases not matched to a gene: 5. The CDR3 has 14 amino acids. CDR3 nucleotide sequence: TGCGCCAGCAGCGTGACAGGGCCAAACACTGAAGCTTTCTTT. Translation: CASSVTGPNTEAFF.

About this clone: With only one base between it and a far larger clone, this is likely a read error. The rearrangement links TRBV9 to TRBJ2-7, with 7 bases matching TRBD2. Germline trimming cut 0 bases from V and 5 bases from J; bases unmatched to any gene: 11. The germline CDR1 and CDR2 sequences are SGDLS and YYNGEE. CDR3 length equals 16 residues. The CDR3, as DNA: TGTGCCAGCAGCGTAGGGGTATGCGGGAGCCTCCACGAGCAGTACTTC. Encoded protein: CASSVGVCGSLHEQYF.

In regard to this clone: Other DNA sequences in the same sample also yield this CDR3. V is TRBV5-1 and J is TRBJ2-5; D is uncertain. The CDR3 is 13 amino acids. The V end was cut by 1 base, the J end by 1 base, with 5 bases between. Germline loops: CDR1 SGHRS, CDR2 YFSETQ. The CDR3 coding sequence is TGCGCCAGCAGCTTGCTCCCCCAAGAGACCCAGTACTTC. It is translated as CASSLLPQETQYF.

This clone was seen a handful of times. The sample contains more than one DNA sequence encoding this CDR3. The chain couples TRBV27 to TRBJ2-5; weak D call: TRBD2 (6 bases). CDR1 is MNHEY, CDR2 SMNVEV, per germline (reference sequence). With 4 bases removed from V and 4 bases from J, the gap between germline ends came to 10 bases. The CDR3 sequence is 13 residues long. The CDR3 loop reads CASSWRDGETQYF. In DNA form, the CDR3 reads TGTGCCAGCAGTTGGCGGGATGGAGAGACCCAGTACTTC.

J is TRBJ2-7 and V is TRBV18; 8 bases align to TRBD2. J gave up 4 bases and V 3 bases, and 5 bases lay outside the gene matches. Germline CDR1 reads KGHSH; CDR2 reads LQKENI. There are 14 residues in the CDR3. The CDR3 bases are TGTGCCAGCTCACCGGGACTAGATCCGTACGAGCAGTACTTC. Translated, it gives CASSPGLDPYEQYF. Full variable domain (missing parts from reference TRBV18 and TRBJ2-7): NAGVMQNPRHLVRRRGQEARLRCSPMKGHSHVYWYRQLPEEGLKFMVYLQKENIIDESGMPKERFSAEFPKEGPSILRIQQVVRGDSAAYFCASSPGLDPYEQYFGPGTRLTVT.

Only one count was recorded for this clone. V and J are TRBV5-1 and TRBJ2-1; D remains ambiguous. Per the germline V gene, CDR1 is SGHRS and CDR2 is YFSETQ. The length of the CDR3 is 14 residues. V was clipped by 0 bases and J by 10 bases, with 14 bases between them. CDR3 sequence: CASSLEGQSREQFF. The DNA of the CDR3 is TGCGCCAGCAGCTTGGAAGGGCAGAGCAGAGAGCAGTTCTTC. Looking up the rest from reference TRBV5-1 and TRBJ2-1 gives the full variable domain: KAGVTQTPRYLIKTRGQQVTLSCSPISGHRSVSWYQQTPGQGLQFLFEYFSETQRNKGNFPGRFSGRQFSNSRSEMNVSTLELGDSALYLCASSLEGQSREQFFGPGTRLTVL.

The chain couples TRBV19 to TRBJ1-1, with a weak D call TRBD1 (6 bases). This CDR3 comprises 15 residues. V was trimmed by 7 bases and J by 1 base, leaving 16 bases between them. CDR1 and CDR2 (germline): LNHDA, SQIVND (reference sequence). The DNA for the CDR3 is TGTGCCAGTAAAGTTTTTCAGGGGACGAACACTGAAGCTTTCTTT. This codes for CASKVFQGTNTEAFF.

The chain combines TRBV7-9 with TRBJ2-5; tentatively, D is TRBD1 or TRBD2 (6 bases each). The CDR3 has 17 residues. Germline-derived CDR1 and CDR2 are SEHNR and FQNEAQ (reference sequence). V lost 5 bases to trimming and J lost 7 bases, with 26 bases between them. CDR3 protein: CASSQKGPGAVLGTQYF. For the CDR3, the DNA is TGTGCCAGCAGCCAGAAGGGACCGGGGGCCGTGTTGGGGACCCAGTACTTC.

The chain is built from TRBV27 and TRBJ1-1; D not certain. The V gene lost 3 bases and the J gene lost 7 bases, with 15 bases spanning the gap. This CDR3 comprises 14 residues. Germline CDR1 is MNHEY and CDR2 is SMNVEV (reference sequence). The CDR3 loop is CASSLYGVGGEAFF. DNA of the CDR3: TGTGCCAGCAGTTTGTATGGGGTTGGAGGTGAAGCTTTCTTT.

V is TRBV20-1 and J is TRBJ2-1; TRBD1 is a possible D gene (5 bases). The CDR3 covers 11 residues. CDR1 and CDR2 (germline): DFQATT, SNEGSKA (reference sequence). Trimming stripped 4 bases from V and 9 bases from J, with 10 bases between. The CDR3 here is CSATHQGEQFF. Here the CDR3 DNA reads TGCAGTGCTACACACCAGGGTGAGCAGTTCTTC.

This sequence joins TRBV4-2 and TRBJ1-4; no reliable D call. Germline values: CDR1 LGHNA, CDR2 YNFKEQ. Trimming removed 1 base from V and 2 bases from J, with 14 bases in between. CDR3 length equals 17 residues. DNA of the CDR3: TGTGCCAGCAGCCAAGTGCTCCATGGGCGGACTAATGAAAAACTGTTTTTT. Its translation: CASSQVLHGRTNEKLFF.

V is TRBV6-1 and J is TRBJ2-1; a weak D match, TRBD1 (6 bases). The V and J ends lost 4 bases and 0 bases respectively, with 13 bases between them. CDR1 is MNHNS, CDR2 SASEGT, per germline. The CDR3 extends over 16 amino acids. DNA for the CDR3: TGTGCCAGCAGTGCAAGGGGGTTGGGCTCCTACAATGAGCAGTTCTTC. As protein: CASSARGLGSYNEQFF.

The rearrangement links TRBV6-1 to TRBJ2-4; TRBD2 is a possible D gene (5 bases). This CDR3 contains 15 residues. V lost 2 bases, J lost 5 bases, and 13 bases lay in between. Germline V gene lookup returns CDR1 MNHNS and CDR2 SASEGT. The CDR3 bases are TGTGCCAGCAGTGAAATAGGAGCGAGGGAAAACATTCAGTACTTC. This sequence encodes CASSEIGARENIQYF.

Remarks on this clone: This likely stems from a read error, as it lies one base from a far larger clone. V is TRBV6-6 and J is TRBJ1-1, with D unclear. Germline V gene data show CDR1 as MNHNY and CDR2 as SVGAGI (reference sequence). This CDR3 region has 13 residues. V was clipped by 4 bases and J by 5 bases, with 11 bases between them. The DNA of the CDR3 is TGTGCCAGCAGTTCCAGTGGAAGGACTGAAGCTTTCTTT. It is translated as CASSSSGRTEAFF.

The V and J genes are TRBV5-1 and TRBJ1-2; D is uncertain. CDR3 size: 16 residues. V dropped 0 bases and J dropped 2 bases, with 14 bases sitting between them. Germline values: CDR1 SGHRS, CDR2 YFSETQ. CDR3 in amino acids: CASSLGQASQNYGYTF. The CDR3 nucleotides are TGCGCCAGCAGCTTGGGGCAGGCCTCCCAAAACTATGGCTACACCTTC.

This clone was counted many times. The chain has TRBV11-2 and TRBJ2-5; 7 bases are shared with TRBD1. Germline trimming cut 5 bases from V and 7 bases from J; bases unmatched to any gene: 13. Germline V CDR1 and CDR2: SGHAT, FQNNGV. The CDR3 loop spans 15 amino acids. CDR3 nucleotide sequence: TGTGCCAGCAGCGCGCCGGGACAGACCGCAGGGACCCAGTACTTC. Its protein product is CASSAPGQTAGTQYF.

In nucleotides, the CDR3 is TGTGCCAGTAGTATAGGACAGGGAGGGTATGGCTACACCTTC. It translates to CASSIGQGGYGYTF. V is TRBV19 and J is TRBJ1-2; 7 bases are shared with TRBD1. Trimming at V came to 1 base and at J to 5 bases, leaving 4 bases not matched to a gene. CDR1 and CDR2 from the germline V gene are LNHDA and SQIVND (reference sequence). The CDR3 contains 14 residues.

In DNA, the CDR3 is TGTGCCAGCTTCAATACCGAGAACACTGAAGCTTTCTTT. Translation gives CASFNTENTEAFF. J is TRBJ1-1 and V is TRBV18; no reliable D call. Trimming took 7 bases from V and 1 from J, leaving 10 bases between them. This CDR3 region has 13 residues. Germline V gives CDR1 KGHSH, CDR2 LQKENI.

Ten or more counts support this clone. The rearrangement links TRBV5-1 to TRBJ1-4; D gene unclear. This CDR3 has 14 amino acids. Germline V gene sequence: CDR1 SGHRS, CDR2 YFSETQ. The ends were cut back, 1 base at V and 5 bases at J, with 9 bases in the middle. CDR3 residues: CASSLSDRNEKLFF. The CDR3 DNA is TGCGCCAGCAGCTTGTCGGATAGGAATGAAAAACTGTTTTTT.